This TCR beta chain was recorded in a study of cytomegalovirus exposure and HLA in healthy donors. This PCR relied on a set of 60 Vbeta primers and 13 Jbeta primers. Sequencing was performed with immunoSEQ multiplex PCR; in TCRdb, only in-frame clones are kept and a portion is missing. The sample includes 160,000 or so clones, about 80% of them seen just once. Germline CDR1 and CDR2: SEHNR and FQNEAQ (reference sequence). The CDR3 is made up of 16 amino acids. V lost 3 bases, J lost 2 bases, and 6 bases stayed unmatched. There are a few counts of this clone. This rearrangement joins TRBV7-9 to TRBJ1-4, with 7 bases lining up with TRBD1. Sequenced input: PBMCs. The receptor's source is a man aged 18 to 29 in good health and CMV-seropositive. CDR3 region: CASSFRGQTTNEKLFF. Written as DNA, the CDR3 is TGTGCCAGCAGCTTCCGGGGACAGACGACTAATGAAAAACTGTTTTTT.